The entry below describes one T cell receptor (beta chain). TCRdb processed the RT-PCR reads anew with MiXCR; each CDR3 protein has one entry. The repertoire consists of fewer than 800,000 distinct CDR3 sequences, with 13% to 15% occurring once and the leading ten covering around 3.3%. The CDR3 loop spans 17 amino acids. Germline V gene sequence: CDR1 LGHNA, CDR2 YNFKEQ. V shed 3 bases, J shed 2 bases, and the junction held 4 bases outside the gene matches. This sequence was found in a female donor in good health, serving as a healthy control. Input material: memory CD4+ T cells from blood. The V call is TRBV4-2, the J call TRBJ2-1, with TRBD2 identical over 13 bases. CDR3: CASSHGLAGVPYNEQFF. In nucleotides, the CDR3 is TGTGCCAGCAGCCACGGACTAGCGGGAGTACCCTACAATGAGCAGTTCTTC.